This T cell receptor beta chain originates from a study of human T cells and chemical hapten exposure. V lost 2 bases to trimming and J lost 10 bases, with 8 bases between them. The CDR3 spans 11 residues. CDR1 and CDR2 (germline): SGHTA, FQGTGA. Whole-study findings and limits: Expanded TCRs showed more large CDR3 clusters than pre-sensitization or healthy control sets.

TCRdb redid the calling of the RACE reads with MiXCR, one entry per CDR3 protein. The sample gives a few hundred thousand distinct CDR3 sequences, over 7.5% of which show up once; more than 0.95% is in the top ten. The time point denotes: pre-sensitization, week 0. The treatment here: therapeutic diphenylcyclopropenone sensitization with weekly scalp DPC. This clonotype was seen a few times. Its matching antigen is unknown. The sample was whole blood, taken in connection with sensitization to the hapten diphenylcyclopropenone (DPC). The rearrangement joins TRBV7-3 to TRBJ1-1; D remains ambiguous. This receptor was identified in a young man with alopecia areata. Some clones in this sample may be carry-over from other donors' samples. CDR3 protein: CASSLGEPAFF. CDR3 bases: TGTGCCAGCAGCTTAGGGGAGCCAGCTTTCTTT.